The entry that follows covers one TCR beta chain sequence. CDR1 is SGHRS, CDR2 YFSETQ, per germline. The CDR3 runs to 16 residues. With 0 bases clipped from V and 4 bases from J, the junction kept 8 bases outside the gene matches. Using immunoSEQ multiplex PCR, the repertoire was profiled, and TCRdb retains in-frame clones only, with some absent. The sample shows over 110,000 clones, 92% of them seen only once. This sample stems from a study of T cell responses to AZD1222 COVID-19 vaccine. The sequence came from an adult in good health. Sequences were derived from peripheral blood, sampled on day 0 of AZD1222 vaccination. This chain links TRBV5-1 with TRBJ2-7, with 9 positions matching TRBD2. For the CDR3, the DNA is TGCGCCAGCAGCTTGGTGGGGACTAGCCGGGGGTACGAGCAGTACTTC. It specifies CASSLVGTSRGYEQYF.